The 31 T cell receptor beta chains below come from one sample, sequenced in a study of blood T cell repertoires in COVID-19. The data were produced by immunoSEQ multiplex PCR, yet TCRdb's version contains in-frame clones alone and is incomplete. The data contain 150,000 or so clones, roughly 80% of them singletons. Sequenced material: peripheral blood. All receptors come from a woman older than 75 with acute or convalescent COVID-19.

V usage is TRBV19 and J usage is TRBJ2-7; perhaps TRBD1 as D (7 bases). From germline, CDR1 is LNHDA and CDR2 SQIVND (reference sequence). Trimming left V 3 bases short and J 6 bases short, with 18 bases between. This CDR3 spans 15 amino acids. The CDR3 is CASSMTGTLGSEQYF. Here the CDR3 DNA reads TGTGCCAGTAGTATGACAGGGACTCTGGGCTCCGAGCAGTACTTC.

The CDR3 region has the DNA TGTGCCAGCATGAGGACAGGGAGCTCCTACGAGCAGTACTTC. Translating it yields CASMRTGSSYEQYF. V gene TRBV6-5 combines with J gene TRBJ2-7, with TRBD1 matching 8 bases. The CDR3 has 14 residues. V lost 7 bases, J lost 0 bases, and 5 bases stayed unmatched. The germline gives CDR1 MNHEY, CDR2 SVGAGI.

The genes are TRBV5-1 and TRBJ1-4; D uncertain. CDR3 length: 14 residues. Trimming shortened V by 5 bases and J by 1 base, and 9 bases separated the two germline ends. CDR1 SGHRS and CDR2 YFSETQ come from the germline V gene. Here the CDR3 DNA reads TGCGCCAGCAGGGGAGGTTTAACTAATGAAAAACTGTTTTTT. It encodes CASRGGLTNEKLFF.

The CDR3 DNA is TGTGCCAGCAGCTTGGACTCCTCTGGGGCCAACGTCCTGACTTTC. Its protein is CASSLDSSGANVLTF. The chain links TRBV5-5 to TRBJ2-6; no firm D call. The V gene's germline CDR1 is SGHKS and CDR2 YYEKEE (reference sequence). The CDR3 consists of 15 residues. V lost 0 bases, J lost 0 bases, and 4 bases lay in between.

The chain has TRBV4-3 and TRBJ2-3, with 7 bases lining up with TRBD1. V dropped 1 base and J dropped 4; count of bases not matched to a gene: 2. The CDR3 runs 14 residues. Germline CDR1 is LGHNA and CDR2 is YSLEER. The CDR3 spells CASSQGRGPDTQYF. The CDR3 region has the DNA TGCGCCAGCAGCCAAGGAAGGGGGCCAGATACGCAGTATTTT.

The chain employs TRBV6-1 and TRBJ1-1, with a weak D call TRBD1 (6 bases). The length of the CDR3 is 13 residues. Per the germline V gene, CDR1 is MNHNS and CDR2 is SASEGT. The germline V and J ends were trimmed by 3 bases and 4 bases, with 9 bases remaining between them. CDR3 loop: CASSDRGVTEAFF. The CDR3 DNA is TGTGCCAGCAGTGACAGGGGAGTCACTGAAGCTTTCTTT.

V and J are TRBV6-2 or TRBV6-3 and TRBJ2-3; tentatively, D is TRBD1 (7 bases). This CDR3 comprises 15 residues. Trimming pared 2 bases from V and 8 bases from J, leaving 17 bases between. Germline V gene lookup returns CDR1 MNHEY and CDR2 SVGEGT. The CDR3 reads CASSYRGTVGVTQYF. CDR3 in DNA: TGTGCCAGCAGTTACCGGGGGACAGTCGGGGTTACGCAGTATTTT.

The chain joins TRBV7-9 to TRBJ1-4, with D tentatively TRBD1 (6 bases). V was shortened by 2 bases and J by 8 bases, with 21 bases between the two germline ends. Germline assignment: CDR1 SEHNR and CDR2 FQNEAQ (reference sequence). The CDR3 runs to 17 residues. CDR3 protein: CASSLTPNQGRREKLFF. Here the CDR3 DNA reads TGTGCCAGCAGCTTAACTCCCAATCAGGGGCGACGCGAAAAACTGTTTTTT.

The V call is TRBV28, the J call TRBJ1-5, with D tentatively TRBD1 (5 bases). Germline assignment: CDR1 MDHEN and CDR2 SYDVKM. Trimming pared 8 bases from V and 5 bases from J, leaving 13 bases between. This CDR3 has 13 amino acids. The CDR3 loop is CASYVSGDQPQHF. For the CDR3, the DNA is TGTGCCAGCTACGTTTCGGGGGATCAGCCCCAGCATTTT.

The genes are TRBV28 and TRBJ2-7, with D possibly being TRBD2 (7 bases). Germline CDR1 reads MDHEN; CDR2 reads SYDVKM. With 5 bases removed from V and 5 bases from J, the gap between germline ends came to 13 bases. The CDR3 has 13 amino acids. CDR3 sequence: CASSGRGGNEQYF. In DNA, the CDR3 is TGTGCCAGCAGTGGGAGGGGGGGCAACGAGCAGTACTTC.

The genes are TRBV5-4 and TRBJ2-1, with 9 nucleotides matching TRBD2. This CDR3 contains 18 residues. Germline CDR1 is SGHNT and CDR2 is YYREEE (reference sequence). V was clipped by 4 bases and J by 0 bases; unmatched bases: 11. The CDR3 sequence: CASSPRVLAGISYNEQFF. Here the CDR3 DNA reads TGTGCCAGCAGCCCTCGCGTCCTAGCGGGGATCTCCTACAATGAGCAGTTCTTC.

The CDR3 nucleotides are TGTGCCAGCAGTGAGTACAGGGAGAGGGGCGAGCAGTACTTC. The encoded protein is CASSEYRERGEQYF. The V and J genes are TRBV6-4 and TRBJ2-7; tentative D call: TRBD1 (6 bases). The CDR3 spans 14 residues. Trimming removed 3 bases from V and 6 bases from J, with 15 bases in between. The germline V gene has CDR1 MRHNA and CDR2 SNTAGT.

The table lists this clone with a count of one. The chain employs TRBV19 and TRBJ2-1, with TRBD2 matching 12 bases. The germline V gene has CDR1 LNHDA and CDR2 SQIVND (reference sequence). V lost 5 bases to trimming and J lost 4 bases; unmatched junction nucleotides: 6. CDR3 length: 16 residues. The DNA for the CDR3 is TGTGCCAGTAGTTCAAGACTAGCGGGAGCGTACAATGAGCAGTTCTTC. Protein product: CASSSRLAGAYNEQFF.

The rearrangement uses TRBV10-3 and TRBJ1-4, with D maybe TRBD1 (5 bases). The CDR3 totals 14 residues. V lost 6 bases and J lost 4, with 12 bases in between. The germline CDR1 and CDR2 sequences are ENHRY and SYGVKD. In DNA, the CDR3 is TGTGCCATCAGCCTTGGGGGGGTTAATGAAAAACTGTTTTTT. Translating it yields CAISLGGVNEKLFF.

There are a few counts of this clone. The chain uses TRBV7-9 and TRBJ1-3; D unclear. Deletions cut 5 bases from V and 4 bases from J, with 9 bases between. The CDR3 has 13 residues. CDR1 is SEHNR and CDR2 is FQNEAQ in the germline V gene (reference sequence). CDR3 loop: CASSPSQGNTIYF. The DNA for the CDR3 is TGTGCCAGCAGCCCTAGCCAAGGAAACACCATATATTTT.

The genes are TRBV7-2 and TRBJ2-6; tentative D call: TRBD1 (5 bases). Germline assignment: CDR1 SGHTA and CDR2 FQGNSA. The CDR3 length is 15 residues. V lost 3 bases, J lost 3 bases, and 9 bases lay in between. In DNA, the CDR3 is TGTGCCAGCAGCTTTGGGGCAGTTGGGGCCAACGTCCTGACTTTC. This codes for CASSFGAVGANVLTF.

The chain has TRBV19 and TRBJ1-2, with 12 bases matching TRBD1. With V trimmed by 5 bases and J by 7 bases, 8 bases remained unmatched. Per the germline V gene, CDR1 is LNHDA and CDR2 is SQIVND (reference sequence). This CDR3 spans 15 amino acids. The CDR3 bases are TGTGCCAGTAGTCCCCTGGGACAGGGGGCCGGTGGCTACACCTTC. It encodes CASSPLGQGAGGYTF. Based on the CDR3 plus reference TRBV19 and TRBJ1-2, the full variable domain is DGGITQSPKYLFRKEGQNVTLSCEQNLNHDAMYWYRQDPGQGLRLIYYSQIVNDFQKGDIAEGYSVSREKKESFPLTVTSAQKNPTAFYLCASSPLGQGAGGYTFGSGTRLTVV.

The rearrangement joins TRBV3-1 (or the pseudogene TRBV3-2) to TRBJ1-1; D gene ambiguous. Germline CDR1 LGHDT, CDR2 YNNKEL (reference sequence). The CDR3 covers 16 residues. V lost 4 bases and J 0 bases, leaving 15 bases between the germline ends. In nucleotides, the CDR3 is TGTGCCAGCAGCCCTAACCGTCTAGGAATGAACACTGAAGCTTTCTTT. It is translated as CASSPNRLGMNTEAFF.

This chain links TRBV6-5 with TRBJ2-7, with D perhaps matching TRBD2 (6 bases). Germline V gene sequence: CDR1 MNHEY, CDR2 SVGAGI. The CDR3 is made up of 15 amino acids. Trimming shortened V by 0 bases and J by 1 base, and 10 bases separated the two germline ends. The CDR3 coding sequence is TGTGCCAGCAGTTACTCTCCCGCGGGATCCTACGAGCAGTACTTC. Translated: CASSYSPAGSYEQYF.

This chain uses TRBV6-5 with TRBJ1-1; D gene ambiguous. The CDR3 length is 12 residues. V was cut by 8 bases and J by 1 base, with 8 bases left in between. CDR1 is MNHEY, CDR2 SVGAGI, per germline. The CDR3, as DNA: TGTGCCAGCGGCCGGGGGAACACTGAAGCTTTCTTT. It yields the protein CASGRGNTEAFF.

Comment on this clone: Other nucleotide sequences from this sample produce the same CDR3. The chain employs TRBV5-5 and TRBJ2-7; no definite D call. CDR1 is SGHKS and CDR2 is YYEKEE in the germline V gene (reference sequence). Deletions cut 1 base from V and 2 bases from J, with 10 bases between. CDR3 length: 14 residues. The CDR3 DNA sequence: TGTGCCAGCAGCTTGACGTATCTAGCCTACGAGCAGTACTTC. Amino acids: CASSLTYLAYEQYF. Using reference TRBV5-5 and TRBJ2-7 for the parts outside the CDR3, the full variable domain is DAGVTQSPTHLIKTRGQQVTLRCSPISGHKSVSWYQQVLGQGPQFIFQYYEKEERGRGNFPDRFSARQFPNYSSELNVNALLLGDSALYLCASSLTYLAYEQYFGPGTRLTVT.

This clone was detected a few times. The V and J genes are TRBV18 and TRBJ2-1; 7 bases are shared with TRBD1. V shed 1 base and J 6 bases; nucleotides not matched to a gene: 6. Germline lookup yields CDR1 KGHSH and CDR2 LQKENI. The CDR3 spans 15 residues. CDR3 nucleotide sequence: TGTGCCAGCTCACCACAAAGGACAGGTCGCAATGAGCAGTTCTTC. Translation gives CASSPQRTGRNEQFF.

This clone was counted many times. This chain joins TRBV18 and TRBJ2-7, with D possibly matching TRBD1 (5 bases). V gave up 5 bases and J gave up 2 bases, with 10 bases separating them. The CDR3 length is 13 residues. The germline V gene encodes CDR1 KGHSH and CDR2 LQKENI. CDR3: CASSIDRPYEQYF. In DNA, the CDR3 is TGTGCCAGCTCAATAGACAGACCCTACGAGCAGTACTTC.

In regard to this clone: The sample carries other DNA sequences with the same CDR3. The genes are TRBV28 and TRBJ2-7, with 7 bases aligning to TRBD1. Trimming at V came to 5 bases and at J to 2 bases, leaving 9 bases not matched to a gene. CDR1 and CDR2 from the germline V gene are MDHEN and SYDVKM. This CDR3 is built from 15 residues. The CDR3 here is CASSPLGQGAYEQYF. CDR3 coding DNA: TGTGCCAGCAGTCCCCTAGGGCAGGGGGCCTACGAGCAGTACTTC. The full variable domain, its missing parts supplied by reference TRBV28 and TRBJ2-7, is DVKVTQSSRYLVKRTGEKVFLECVQDMDHENMFWYRQDPGLGLRLIYFSYDVKMKEKGDIPEGYSVSREKKERFSLILESASTNQTSMYLCASSPLGQGAYEQYFGPGTRLTVT.

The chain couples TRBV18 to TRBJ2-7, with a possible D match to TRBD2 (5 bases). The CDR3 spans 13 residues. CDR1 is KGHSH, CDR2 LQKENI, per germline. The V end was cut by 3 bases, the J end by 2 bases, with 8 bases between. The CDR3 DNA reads TGTGCCAGCTCACCCGGGATTGCCTACGAGCAGTACTTC. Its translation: CASSPGIAYEQYF.

CDR3 DNA sequence: TGTGCCAGCAGTAAAGCGGGAGGGCCAAAAAATGAGCAGTTCTTC. Translation gives CASSKAGGPKNEQFF. V gene TRBV28 combines with J gene TRBJ2-1; 10 positions agree with TRBD2. With V trimmed by 5 bases and J by 7 bases, 8 bases remained unmatched. The length of the CDR3 is 15 residues. Germline V gene data show CDR1 as MDHEN and CDR2 as SYDVKM.

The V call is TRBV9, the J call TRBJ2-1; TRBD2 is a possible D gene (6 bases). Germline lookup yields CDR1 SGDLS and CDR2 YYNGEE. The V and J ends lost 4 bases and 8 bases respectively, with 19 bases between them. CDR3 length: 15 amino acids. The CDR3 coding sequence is TGTGCCAGCAGCTTCCAGGTGCGGGGTATCGATGAGCAGTTCTTC. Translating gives CASSFQVRGIDEQFF. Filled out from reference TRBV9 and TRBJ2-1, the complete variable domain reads DSGVTQTPKHLITATGQRVTLRCSPRSGDLSVYWYQQSLDQGLQFLIQYYNGEERAKGNILERFSAQQFPDLHSELNLSSLELGDSALYFCASSFQVRGIDEQFFGPGTRLTVL.

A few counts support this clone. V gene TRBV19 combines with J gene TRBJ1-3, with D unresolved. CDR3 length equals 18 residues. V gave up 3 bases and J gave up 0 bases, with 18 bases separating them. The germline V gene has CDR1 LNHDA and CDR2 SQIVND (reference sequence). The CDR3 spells CASSIGWRRRSSGNTIYF. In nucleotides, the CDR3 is TGTGCCAGTAGTATTGGATGGCGGCGGAGAAGCTCTGGAAACACCATATATTTT.

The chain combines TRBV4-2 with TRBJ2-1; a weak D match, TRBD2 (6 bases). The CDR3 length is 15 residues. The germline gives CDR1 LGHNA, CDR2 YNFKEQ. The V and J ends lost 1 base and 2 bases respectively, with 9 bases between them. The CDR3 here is CASSQGGKAYNEQFF. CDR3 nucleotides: TGTGCCAGCAGCCAAGGCGGGAAAGCCTACAATGAGCAGTTCTTC.

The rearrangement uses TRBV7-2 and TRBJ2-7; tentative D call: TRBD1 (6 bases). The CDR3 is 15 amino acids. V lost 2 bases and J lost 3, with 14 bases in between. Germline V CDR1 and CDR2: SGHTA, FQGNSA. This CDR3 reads CASSLMDSSNYEQYF. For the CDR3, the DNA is TGTGCCAGCAGCTTAATGGACAGTTCTAACTACGAGCAGTACTTC.

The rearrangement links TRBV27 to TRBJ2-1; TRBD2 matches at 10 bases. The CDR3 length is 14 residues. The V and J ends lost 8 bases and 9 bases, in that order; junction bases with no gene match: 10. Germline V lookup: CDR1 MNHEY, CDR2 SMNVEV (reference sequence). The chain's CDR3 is CASGLLAGRGEQFF. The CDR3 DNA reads TGTGCCAGCGGATTACTAGCGGGGCGGGGTGAGCAGTTCTTC.